This T cell receptor beta chain was captured by sequencing in a study of blood T cell repertoires in COVID-19. Study details: PBMCs, B-cell-depleted T cells, or T cells provided the cDNA or gDNA that made up the material.

The method was immunoSEQ multiplex PCR; TCRdb's version includes in-frame clones alone and lacks a portion of them. Counted here are approximately 170,000 clones, over 65% occurring once; the ten biggest clones make up less than 3%. Germline values: CDR1 LGHNA, CDR2 YSLEER. Trimming cost V 0 bases and J 4 bases; bases outside gene matches: 4. CDR3 length: 16 residues. Sequencing was carried out using peripheral blood. The chain joins TRBV4-3 to TRBJ2-7, with 12 nucleotides matching TRBD2. The TCR was taken from a woman older than 75 with acute or convalescent COVID-19. CDR3 DNA: TGCGCCAGCAGCCAAGATCTAGCGGGAGGGCCGTACGAGCAGTACTTC. This encodes CASSQDLAGGPYEQYF.